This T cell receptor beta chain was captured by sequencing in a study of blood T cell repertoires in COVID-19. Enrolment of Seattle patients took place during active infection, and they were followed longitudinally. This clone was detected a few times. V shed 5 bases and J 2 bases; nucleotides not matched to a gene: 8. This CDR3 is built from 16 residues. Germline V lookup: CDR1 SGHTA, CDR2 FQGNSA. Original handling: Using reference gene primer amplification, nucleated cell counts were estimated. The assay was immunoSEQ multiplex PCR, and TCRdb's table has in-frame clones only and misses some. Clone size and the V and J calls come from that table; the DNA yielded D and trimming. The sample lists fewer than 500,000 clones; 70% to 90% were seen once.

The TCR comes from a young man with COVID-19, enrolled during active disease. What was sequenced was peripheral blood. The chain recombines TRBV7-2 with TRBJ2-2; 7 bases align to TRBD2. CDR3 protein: CASSLVGLLNTGELFF. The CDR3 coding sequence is TGTGCCAGCAGCCTGGTGGGACTACTAAACACCGGGGAGCTGTTTTTT. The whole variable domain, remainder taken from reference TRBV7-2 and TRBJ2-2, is GAGVSQSPSNKVTEKGKDVELRCDPISGHTALYWYRQSLGQGLEFLIYFQGNSAPDKSGLPSDRFSAERTGGSVSTLTIQRTQQEDSAVYLCASSLVGLLNTGELFFGEGSRLTVL.